This TCR beta chain was recovered during a study of neoadjuvant nivolumab and ipilimumab in lung cancer. Of note for this clone: The antigen is unknown.

Sequencing used immunoSEQ multiplex PCR; TCRdb keeps in-frame clones, though not all of them. The table records tens of thousands of clones, about 89% of them present only once. Study outcomes and limitations: TCR richness and clonality were higher in tumors than adjacent uninvolved lung. Only two of four nivolumab-treated tumors gained richness and clonality by surgery.

The germline gives CDR1 SQVTM, CDR2 ANQGSEA. Unmatched junction bases numbered 18, after V lost 4 bases and J lost 5 bases. This CDR3 spans 17 amino acids. The sequence came from an adult with non-small cell lung cancer. Some clones in this sample may be carry-over from other donors' samples. The input for sequencing was blood, taken before neoadjuvant nivolumab, alone or with ipilimumab. The chain employs TRBV29-1 and TRBJ1-1; 8 bases align to TRBD1. The CDR3 DNA reads as TGCAGCGTTGTCGAGGGGGTATTCAGGGGGCCCTGGACTGAAGCTTTCTTT. It is translated as CSVVEGVFRGPWTEAFF.